Listed below are T cell receptor beta chains from one sample, sequenced in a study of blood T cell repertoires in COVID-19. The data were produced by immunoSEQ multiplex PCR, yet TCRdb's version contains in-frame clones alone and is incomplete. The sample lists about 160,000 clones; around 80% were seen once. The sequencing input was peripheral blood. Every receptor here comes from a woman over 75 with acute or convalescent COVID-19. The CDR3 runs from the conserved cysteine through the conserved F or W. Each record gives: J gene, V gene, D gene, clone size, CDR3 protein, CDR3 DNA. A D gene is named only where the DNA matches it firmly. Only part of the rows carry a size: once, few, many, or a class if the clone is expanded.

j_call: TRBJ2-1; v_call: TRBV5-4; d_call: .; clone_size: .; cdr3_aa: CASSPRTNTYNEQFF; cdr3_nt: TGTGCCAGCAGCCCCCGGACTAATACTTACAATGAGCAGTTCTTC
j_call: TRBJ2-7; v_call: TRBV4-1; d_call: .; clone_size: .; cdr3_aa: CASSQDTNNYEQYF; cdr3_nt: TGCGCCAGCAGCCAAGATACAAATAACTACGAGCAGTACTTC
j_call: TRBJ2-2; v_call: TRBV6-1; d_call: .; clone_size: .; cdr3_aa: CASTEKGELFF; cdr3_nt: TGTGCCAGCACCGAGAAGGGGGAGCTGTTTTTT
j_call: TRBJ1-2; v_call: TRBV4-1; d_call: TRBD1; clone_size: .; cdr3_aa: CASSQAPGQGYGYTF; cdr3_nt: TGCGCCAGCAGCCAGGCCCCGGGACAGGGTTATGGCTACACCTTC
j_call: TRBJ2-7; v_call: TRBV5-1; d_call: .; clone_size: few; cdr3_aa: CASSLSPTSSYEQYF; cdr3_nt: TGCGCCAGCAGCCTTAGTCCTACCTCTTCCTACGAGCAGTACTTC
j_call: TRBJ2-1; v_call: TRBV10-2; d_call: TRBD1; clone_size: .; cdr3_aa: CASSESADRVSYNEQFF; cdr3_nt: TGCGCCAGCAGTGAGTCCGCCGACAGGGTTTCCTACAATGAGCAGTTCTTC
j_call: TRBJ1-2; v_call: TRBV28; d_call: TRBD1; clone_size: .; cdr3_aa: CASRRQGSQSYTF; cdr3_nt: TGTGCCAGCAGAAGACAGGGTTCCCAAAGCTACACCTTC
j_call: TRBJ1-2; v_call: TRBV28; d_call: TRBD1; clone_size: .; cdr3_aa: CASSWGQNYGYTF; cdr3_nt: TGTGCCAGCAGCTGGGGACAGAACTATGGCTACACCTTC
j_call: TRBJ2-7; v_call: TRBV4-2; d_call: TRBD2; clone_size: .; cdr3_aa: CASSQDGTSGGTYEQYF; cdr3_nt: TGTGCCAGCAGCCAAGATGGGACTAGCGGAGGGACCTACGAGCAGTACTTC
j_call: TRBJ2-5; v_call: TRBV7-2; d_call: TRBD2; clone_size: .; cdr3_aa: CASSLVAGGRAQYF; cdr3_nt: TGTGCCAGCAGCTTAGTAGCGGGGGGGCGGGCCCAGTACTTC
j_call: TRBJ2-3; v_call: TRBV20-1; d_call: .; clone_size: .; cdr3_aa: CSASTWGGTDTQYF; cdr3_nt: TGCAGTGCTAGTACTTGGGGGGGCACAGATACGCAGTATTTT
j_call: TRBJ1-2; v_call: TRBV19; d_call: .; clone_size: .; cdr3_aa: CASKDVLGLNYGYTF; cdr3_nt: TGTGCCAGTAAGGACGTGTTGGGACTAAACTATGGCTACACCTTC
j_call: TRBJ2-5; v_call: TRBV18; d_call: .; clone_size: .; cdr3_aa: CASSEGETQYF; cdr3_nt: TGTGCCAGCTCAGAGGGAGAGACCCAGTACTTC
j_call: TRBJ2-1; v_call: TRBV4-2; d_call: TRBD2; clone_size: .; cdr3_aa: CASSHQTSGGSVGNEQFF; cdr3_nt: TGTGCCAGCAGCCACCAAACTAGCGGGGGGTCCGTGGGCAATGAGCAGTTCTTC
j_call: TRBJ1-4; v_call: TRBV10-3; d_call: .; clone_size: .; cdr3_aa: CAISEGPGRGLEKLFF; cdr3_nt: TGTGCCATCAGTGAGGGCCCGGGAAGAGGGCTTGAAAAACTGTTTTTT